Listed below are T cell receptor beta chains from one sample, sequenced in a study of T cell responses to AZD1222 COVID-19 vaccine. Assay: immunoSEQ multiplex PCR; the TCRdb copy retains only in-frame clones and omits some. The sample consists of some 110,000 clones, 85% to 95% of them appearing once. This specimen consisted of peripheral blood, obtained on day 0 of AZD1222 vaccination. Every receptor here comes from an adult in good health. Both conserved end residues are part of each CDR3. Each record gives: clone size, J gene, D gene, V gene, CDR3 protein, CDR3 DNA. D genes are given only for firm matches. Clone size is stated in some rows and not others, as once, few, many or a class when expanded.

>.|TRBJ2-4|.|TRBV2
CASRDLDRRNIQYF
TGTGCCAGCAGAGACCTGGACCGAAGGAACATTCAGTACTTC
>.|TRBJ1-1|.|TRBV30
CAWSVQRGPNTEAFF
TGTGCCTGGAGTGTACAGCGGGGGCCGAACACTGAAGCTTTCTTT
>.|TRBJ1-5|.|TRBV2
CASSELGNQPQHF
TGTGCCAGCAGTGAATTGGGAAATCAGCCCCAGCATTTT
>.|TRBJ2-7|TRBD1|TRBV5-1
CASSRDSASYEQYF
TGCGCCAGCAGCCGGGACAGCGCATCCTACGAGCAGTACTTC
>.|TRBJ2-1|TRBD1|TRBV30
CAWSQGQGSYNEQFF
TGTGCCTGGAGTCAGGGACAGGGCTCCTACAATGAGCAGTTCTTC
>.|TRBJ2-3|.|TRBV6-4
CASSRDGSTDTQYF
TGTGCCAGCTCGCGAGACGGGAGCACAGATACGCAGTATTTT
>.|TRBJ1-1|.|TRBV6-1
CASSEAGLNTEAFF
TGTGCCAGCAGTGAAGCGGGCTTGAACACTGAAGCTTTCTTT
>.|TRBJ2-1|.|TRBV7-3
CASSYGDRNEQFF
TGTGCCAGCAGTTACGGCGACAGAAATGAGCAGTTCTTC
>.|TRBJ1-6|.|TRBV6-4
CASKARAGDNSPLHF
TGTGCCAGCAAAGCCAGGGCAGGGGACAATTCACCCCTCCACTTT
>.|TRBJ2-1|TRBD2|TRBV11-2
CASSFLAGNEQFF
TGTGCCAGCAGCTTCCTAGCGGGCAATGAGCAGTTCTTC
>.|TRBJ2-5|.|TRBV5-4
CASSLGSGIAGPRETQYF
TGTGCCAGCAGCTTGGGGTCCGGCATTGCGGGGCCAAGAGAGACCCAGTACTTC
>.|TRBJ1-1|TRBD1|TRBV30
CAWSRDRGTEAFF
TGTGCCTGGAGTCGGGACAGGGGAACTGAAGCTTTCTTT
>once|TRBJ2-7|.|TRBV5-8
CASSNADYALDEQYF
TGTGCCAGCAGCAACGCGGACTATGCTTTGGACGAGCAGTACTTC
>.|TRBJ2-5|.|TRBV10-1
CASSKGSRETQYF
TGCGCCAGCAGTAAGGGGTCCCGAGAGACCCAGTACTTC
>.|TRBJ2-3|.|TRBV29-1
CSVRESSLTQYF
TGCAGCGTTCGTGAGAGCTCTCTTACGCAGTATTTT
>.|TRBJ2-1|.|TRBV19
CASSPLSKATYNEQFF
TGTGCCAGTAGTCCCCTGTCCAAAGCAACCTACAATGAGCAGTTCTTC
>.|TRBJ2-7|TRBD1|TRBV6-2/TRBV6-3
CASSYHGGDRGQRKPHEQYF
TGTGCCAGCAGTTACCATGGCGGGGACAGGGGGCAAAGGAAGCCCCACGAGCAGTACTTC
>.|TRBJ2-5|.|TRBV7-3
CASTKPKGSETQYF
TGTGCCAGCACCAAACCGAAGGGGTCGGAGACCCAGTACTTC
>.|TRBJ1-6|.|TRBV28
CASSLLQVNSPLHF
TGTGCCAGCAGTTTATTACAAGTAAATTCACCCCTCCACTTT
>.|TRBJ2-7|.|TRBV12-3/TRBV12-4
CASSVLVGEQYF
TGTGCCAGCAGTGTCCTCGTCGGCGAGCAGTACTTC
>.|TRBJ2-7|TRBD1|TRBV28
CASSITGEPYEQYF
TGTGCCAGCAGTATTACAGGGGAACCCTACGAGCAGTACTTC
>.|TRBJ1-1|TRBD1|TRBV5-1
CASSLTGGGSTEAFF
TGCGCCAGCAGCTTGACAGGGGGCGGCTCCACTGAAGCTTTCTTT
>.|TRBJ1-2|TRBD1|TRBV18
CASSSDRVNDYGYTF
TGTGCCAGCTCATCGGACAGGGTTAATGACTATGGCTACACCTTC
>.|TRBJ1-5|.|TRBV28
CASSYSVEPQHF
TGTGCCAGCAGTTACAGTGTGGAGCCCCAGCATTTT
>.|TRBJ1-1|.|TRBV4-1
CASSQEGRSEAFF
TGCGCCAGCAGCCAAGAAGGGCGGTCTGAAGCTTTCTTT
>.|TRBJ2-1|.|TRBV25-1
CASSETRGTPNEQFF
TGTGCCAGCAGTGAAACCCGGGGGACGCCCAATGAGCAGTTCTTC
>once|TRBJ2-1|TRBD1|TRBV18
CASSPPTGGSYNEQFF
TGTGCCAGCTCACCCCCGACAGGGGGCTCCTACAATGAGCAGTTCTTC
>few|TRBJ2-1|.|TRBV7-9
CASSLGYAGSSYNEQFF
TGTGCCAGCAGCTTAGGTTATGCGGGGAGCTCCTACAATGAGCAGTTCTTC
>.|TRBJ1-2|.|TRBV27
CASSLSGTSDGYTF
TGTGCCAGCAGTTTATCGGGGACCTCCGACGGCTACACCTTC
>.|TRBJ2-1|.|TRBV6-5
CASSKQGSYNEQFF
TGTGCCAGCAGTAAGCAGGGATCCTACAATGAGCAGTTCTTC
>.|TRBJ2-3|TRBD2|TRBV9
CASSVDGRLTSTDTQYF
TGTGCCAGCAGCGTAGACGGGAGGCTTACTAGCACAGATACGCAGTATTTT
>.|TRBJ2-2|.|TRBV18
CASSSRGNTGELFF
TGTGCCAGCTCTAGCCGGGGTAACACCGGGGAGCTGTTTTTT
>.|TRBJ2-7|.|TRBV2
CASRTGPYYEQYF
TGTGCCAGCAGGACCGGCCCCTACTACGAGCAGTACTTC
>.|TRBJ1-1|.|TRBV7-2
CASSLWGGVDTEAFF
TGTGCCAGCAGCTTATGGGGAGGGGTGGACACTGAAGCTTTCTTT
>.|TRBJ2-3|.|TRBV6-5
CASSPRPGATQYF
TGTGCCAGCAGCCCCAGACCGGGCGCTACGCAGTATTTT
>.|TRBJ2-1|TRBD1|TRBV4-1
CASSHLQGAGNDEQFF
TGCGCCAGCAGCCACCTACAGGGGGCAGGTAATGATGAGCAGTTCTTC
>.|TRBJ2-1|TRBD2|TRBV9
CASSVSTSGYNEQFF
TGTGCCAGCAGCGTATCGACTAGCGGTTACAATGAGCAGTTCTTC
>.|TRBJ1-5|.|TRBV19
CASNPRQSNQPQHF
TGTGCCAGTAACCCCCGACAAAGCAATCAGCCCCAGCATTTT
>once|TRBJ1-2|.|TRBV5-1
CASSLEGGNYGYTF
TGCGCCAGCAGCCTGGAGGGGGGAAACTATGGCTACACCTTC
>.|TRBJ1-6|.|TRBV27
CASSLIGGSNSPLHF
TGTGCCAGCAGTTTAATTGGGGGCAGTAATTCACCCCTCCACTTT
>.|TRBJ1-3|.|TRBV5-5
CASSLGQPRDTIYF
TGTGCCAGCAGCCTGGGACAACCTAGAGACACCATATATTTT
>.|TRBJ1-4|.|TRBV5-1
CASSRGAGNEKLFF
TGCGCCAGCAGTAGGGGGGCTGGTAATGAAAAACTGTTTTTT
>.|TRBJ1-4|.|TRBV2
CASSDGVEKLFF
TGTGCCAGCAGTGATGGGGTTGAAAAACTGTTTTTT
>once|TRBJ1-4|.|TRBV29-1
CSVGGRGTNEKLFF
TGCAGCGTTGGAGGGCGTGGAACTAATGAAAAACTGTTTTTT
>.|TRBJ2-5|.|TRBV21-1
CASSKDRPQVTQYF
TGTGCCAGCAGCAAAGATCGCCCCCAGGTGACCCAGTACTTC
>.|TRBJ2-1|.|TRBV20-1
CSARAPSEQFF
TGCAGTGCTAGAGCCCCTAGTGAGCAGTTCTTC
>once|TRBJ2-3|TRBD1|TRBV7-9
CASSQHGTDGTDTQYF
TGTGCCAGCAGCCAACACGGGACAGATGGCACAGATACGCAGTATTTT
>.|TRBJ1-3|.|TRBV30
CAWSVQTGGNTIYF
TGTGCCTGGAGTGTTCAGACGGGAGGAAACACCATATATTTT
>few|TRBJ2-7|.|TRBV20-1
CSASLGDYEQYF
TGCAGTGCTAGTCTCGGAGACTACGAGCAGTACTTC
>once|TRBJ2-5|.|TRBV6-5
CASSYAARRETQYF
TGTGCCAGCAGTTACGCTGCTAGAAGAGAGACCCAGTACTTC
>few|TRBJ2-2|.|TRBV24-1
CATSVSASNTGELFF
TGTGCCACCAGTGTGAGTGCCTCGAACACCGGGGAGCTGTTTTTT
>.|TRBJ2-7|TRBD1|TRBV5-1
CASSGTGLGNEQYF
TGCGCCAGCAGCGGGACAGGGTTAGGGAACGAGCAGTACTTC
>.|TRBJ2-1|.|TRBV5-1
CASSLALLYENEQFF
TGCGCCAGCAGCTTGGCCCTGCTTTACGAAAATGAGCAGTTCTTC
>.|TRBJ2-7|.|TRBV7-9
CASSQPPGLANYEQYF
TGTGCCAGCAGCCAGCCACCGGGGCTAGCGAACTACGAGCAGTACTTC
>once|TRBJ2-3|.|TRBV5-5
CASSLPSDTQYF
TGTGCCAGCAGCTTGCCTTCAGATACGCAGTATTTT